One sample yielded the 16 T cell receptor beta chains listed below, sequenced in a study of T-cell memory formation after mild COVID-19. TCRdb re-called the 5' RACE reads through MiXCR, storing one row per CDR3 protein. The sample consists of approximately 100,000 distinct CDR3 sequences, 17% of them appearing once. The sequenced material came from PBMCs or a T cell subset sorted from them (not recorded which). The receptors stem from an adult woman who had mild COVID-19 (a few samples of this study predate the infection). Cell type and time point are not known.

The V gene is TRBV6-6, the J gene TRBJ2-7; 9 bases line up with TRBD2. V lost 6 bases, J lost 4 bases, and 4 bases stayed unmatched. This CDR3 contains 13 residues. Germline lookup yields CDR1 MNHNY and CDR2 SVGAGI (reference sequence). This CDR3 reads CASSLAGIYEQYF. Here the CDR3 DNA reads TGTGCCAGCAGCCTAGCGGGGATATACGAGCAGTACTTC.

This clonotype was detected only a few times. The CDR3 is CASSLATSRGYNEQFF. The CDR3 region has the DNA TGTGCCAGCAGCTTAGCGACTAGCAGGGGCTACAATGAGCAGTTCTTC. V is TRBV11-3 and J is TRBJ2-1, with D possibly matching TRBD2 (7 bases). V was shortened by 1 base and J by 3 bases, with 13 bases between the two germline ends. Germline values: CDR1 SGHNT, CDR2 YENEEA. The CDR3 extends over 16 amino acids. Complete variable domain (other parts from reference TRBV11-3 and TRBJ2-1): EAGVVQSPRYKIIEKKQPVAFWCNPISGHNTLYWYLQNLGQGPELLIRYENEEAVDDSQLPKDRFSAERLKGVDSTLKIQPAELGDSAVYLCASSLATSRGYNEQFFGPGTRLTVL.

The sample holds a few counts of this clonotype. The rearrangement uses TRBV29-1 and TRBJ2-1, with D unresolved. Trimming pared 6 bases from V and 7 bases from J, leaving 13 bases between. The CDR3 sequence is 12 residues long. Germline V gene sequence: CDR1 SQVTM, CDR2 ANQGSEA. The CDR3 protein is CSVPRLGNEQFF. The CDR3, as DNA: TGCAGCGTGCCCAGACTCGGGAATGAGCAGTTCTTC.

V and J are TRBV18 and TRBJ2-3; tentatively, D is TRBD2 (6 bases). Germline CDR1 and CDR2: KGHSH and LQKENI. The CDR3 runs 16 residues. Trimming removed 3 bases from V and 0 bases from J, with 13 bases in between. This chain's CDR3 is CASSPAGTYSTDTQYF. The CDR3 DNA reads as TGTGCCAGCTCACCCGCGGGGACGTATAGCACAGATACGCAGTATTTT. The variable domain in full, with the rest retrieved from reference TRBV18 and TRBJ2-3, is NAGVMQNPRHLVRRRGQEARLRCSPMKGHSHVYWYRQLPEEGLKFMVYLQKENIIDESGMPKERFSAEFPKEGPSILRIQQVVRGDSAAYFCASSPAGTYSTDTQYFGPGTRLTVL.

The V call is TRBV27, the J call TRBJ2-7, with 13 bases aligning to TRBD2. CDR1 and CDR2 from the germline V gene are MNHEY and SMNVEV (reference sequence). J lost 7 bases, V lost 6 bases, and 9 bases had no gene match. This CDR3 is built from 15 residues. The CDR3 spells CASSFGLAGVGEQYF. CDR3 coding DNA: TGTGCCAGCAGCTTCGGACTAGCGGGGGTCGGGGAGCAGTACTTC.

The chain combines TRBV6-5 with TRBJ2-5, with D uncertain. Per the germline V gene, CDR1 is MNHEY and CDR2 is SVGAGI. This CDR3 comprises 15 residues. The V end lost 3 bases, the J end lost 1 base, and 12 bases lay between the germline ends. CDR3 nucleotide sequence: TGTGCCAGCAGTTATGTTCGGGCCGTCCAAGAGACCCAGTACTTC. This sequence encodes CASSYVRAVQETQYF.

This clonotype occurred a few times. The V gene is TRBV12-3 or TRBV12-4, the J gene TRBJ1-1; D gene unclear. This CDR3 is built from 13 residues. V was pared by 8 bases and J by 0 bases, with 10 bases between. This CDR3 reads CASAAAMNTEAFF. CDR3 nucleotide sequence: TGTGCCAGCGCGGCAGCCATGAACACTGAAGCTTTCTTT.

This chain uses TRBV7-8 with TRBJ1-2, with 7 bases aligning to TRBD1. This CDR3 has 16 residues. The junction had 13 bases not matched to a gene; V was cut back by 5 bases and J by 4 bases. The germline V gene has CDR1 SGHVS and CDR2 FQNEAQ. As DNA, the CDR3 is TGTGCCAGCAGCCCCACGGGACAGCAACCATTCTATGGCTACACCTTC. The encoded protein is CASSPTGQQPFYGYTF.

The chain combines TRBV6-5 with TRBJ2-3, with D unresolved. Germline CDR1 is MNHEY and CDR2 is SVGAGI. The CDR3 spans 11 residues. Deletions cut 7 bases from V and 4 bases from J, with 6 bases between. CDR3 in amino acids: CASNWADTQYF. The CDR3 DNA reads TGTGCCAGCAATTGGGCAGATACGCAGTATTTT.

This clonotype has only a few counts. The chain employs TRBV21-1 and TRBJ1-2. TRBV21-1 is a documented pseudogene. The length of the CDR3 is 12 residues. The CDR3 nucleotides read TGTGCCAGCTGTGACGTCGGCTATGGCTACACCTTC. Encoded protein: CASCDVGYGYTF.

The chain combines TRBV7-6 with TRBJ2-2; TRBD1 matches at 9 bases. CDR1 and CDR2 from the germline V gene are SGHVS and FNYEAQ. Losses at the gene ends were 0 bases for V and 0 bases for J; bases not matched to a gene: 11. This CDR3 spans 20 amino acids. DNA for the CDR3: TGTGCCAGCAGCTTAGCGCGCGGACAGGGGTATTTGTCGAACACCGGGGAGCTGTTTTTT. Translated: CASSLARGQGYLSNTGELFF.

This chain links TRBV7-3 with TRBJ2-1, with D unresolved. CDR3 length: 13 amino acids. The germline gives CDR1 SGHTA, CDR2 FQGTGA. V lost 2 bases and J 5 bases, leaving 7 bases between the germline ends. As DNA, the CDR3 is TGTGCCAGCAGCTTAGAGTCCCACAATGAGCAGTTCTTC. Translating it yields CASSLESHNEQFF.

The chain employs TRBV29-1 and TRBJ1-1; D is perhaps TRBD1 (5 bases). There are 13 residues in the CDR3. CDR1 and CDR2 from the germline V gene are SQVTM and ANQGSEA. V was cut by 7 bases and J by 4 bases, with 16 bases left in between. The CDR3 DNA reads as TGCAGCGCCCTGCCGTCGGGACCCACTGAAGCTTTCTTT. Protein sequence: CSALPSGPTEAFF.

This clonotype came up a few times. The chain employs TRBV11-2 and TRBJ2-1, with 7 positions matching TRBD2. This CDR3 has 15 amino acids. The germline V gene encodes CDR1 SGHAT and CDR2 FQNNGV. V lost 4 bases to trimming and J lost 4 bases; unmatched junction nucleotides: 7. CDR3 in amino acids: CASSWSSGLYNEQFF. For the CDR3, the DNA is TGTGCCAGCAGCTGGTCTAGCGGACTATACAATGAGCAGTTCTTC.

This chain links TRBV19 with TRBJ2-7; D is undetermined. Germline values: CDR1 LNHDA, CDR2 SQIVND (reference sequence). Trimming took 2 bases from V and 2 from J, leaving 7 bases between them. The CDR3 extends over 13 amino acids. The CDR3, as DNA: TGTGCCAGTAGTATAAGTGCAGCCTACGAGCAGTACTTC. Amino acid sequence: CASSISAAYEQYF.

This clonotype turned up a few times. V gene TRBV9 combines with J gene TRBJ2-7; TRBD1 matches at 10 bases. This CDR3 has 18 amino acids. V gave up 0 bases and J gave up 5 bases; unmatched junction bases: 14. The germline V gene has CDR1 SGDLS and CDR2 YYNGEE. CDR3 sequence (DNA): TGTGCCAGCAGCGTAGGCGTATGGGGACAGGGGCACTATGACGAGCAGTACTTC. Protein product: CASSVGVWGQGHYDEQYF.